This passage covers 21 T cell receptor beta chains from one sample sequenced in a study of blood T cell repertoires in COVID-19. Sequencing was performed with immunoSEQ multiplex PCR; in TCRdb, only in-frame clones are kept and a portion is missing. This sample has 150,000 or so clones, with about 81% found just once. The sequencing sample was made of peripheral blood. These receptors were taken from a man between 60 and 75 years old with active or convalescent COVID-19.

The chain joins TRBV9 to TRBJ2-3; D not certain. The germline V and J ends were trimmed by 0 bases and 0 bases, with 8 bases remaining between them. This CDR3 contains 15 residues. From germline, CDR1 is SGDLS and CDR2 YYNGEE. The CDR3 protein is CASSVGSRSTDTQYF. The CDR3 coding sequence is TGTGCCAGCAGCGTAGGATCGCGCAGCACAGATACGCAGTATTTT. Looking up the rest from reference TRBV9 and TRBJ2-3 gives the full variable domain: DSGVTQTPKHLITATGQRVTLRCSPRSGDLSVYWYQQSLDQGLQFLIQYYNGEERAKGNILERFSAQQFPDLHSELNLSSLELGDSALYFCASSVGSRSTDTQYFGPGTRLTVL.

The V call is TRBV11-2, the J call TRBJ1-1; unclear D gene. The V gene's germline CDR1 is SGHAT and CDR2 FQNNGV. Trimming pared 1 base from V and 0 bases from J, leaving 12 bases between. CDR3 size: 16 residues. In DNA, the CDR3 is TGTGCCAGCAGCTTAGGGAACGGAGTTATGAACACTGAAGCTTTCTTT. Residues: CASSLGNGVMNTEAFF.

CDR3 loop: CASTITGQGAGTEAFF. The CDR3 DNA reads as TGCGCCAGCACAATAACCGGACAGGGAGCGGGCACTGAAGCTTTCTTT. The rearrangement uses TRBV5-1 and TRBJ1-1, with TRBD1 matching 8 bases. Germline-derived CDR1 and CDR2 are SGHRS and YFSETQ. V dropped 6 bases and J dropped 4; count of bases not matched to a gene: 14. This CDR3 has 16 amino acids.

V and J are TRBV6-5 and TRBJ1-1, with TRBD1 identical over 9 bases. V dropped 8 bases and J dropped 9; count of bases not matched to a gene: 10. The CDR3 covers 13 residues. Germline lookup yields CDR1 MNHEY and CDR2 SVGAGI. Written as DNA, the CDR3 is TGTGCCAGCCTAACAGGGGGCGCTTTTAAAGCTTTCTTT. It encodes CASLTGGAFKAFF.

The CDR3 DNA reads TGCGCCAGCAGCCAAGCTCTGACTAGCCCCCAAGAGACCCAGTACTTC. This encodes CASSQALTSPQETQYF. This chain uses TRBV4-1 with TRBJ2-5; the match to TRBD2 covers 7 bases. Trimming took 1 base from V and 1 from J; bases not matched to a gene: 6. The CDR3 contains 16 residues. CDR1 and CDR2 from the germline V gene are MGHRA and YSYEKL.

As DNA, the CDR3 is TGTGCCAGTAGCACCGTTGGGCCCAGTAGGCAGCCCCAGCATTTT. Its translation is CASSTVGPSRQPQHF. The V call is TRBV19, the J call TRBJ1-5; D is undetermined. Germline-derived CDR1 and CDR2 are LNHDA and SQIVND (reference sequence). There are 15 residues in the CDR3. V lost 6 bases and J lost 7, with 19 bases in between.

The rearrangement uses TRBV7-3 and TRBJ2-1; 8 bases agree with TRBD2. The CDR3 covers 15 residues. The ends lost 2 bases at V and 6 bases at J; junction bases unmatched: 6. Germline V gives CDR1 SGHTA, CDR2 FQGTGA. CDR3 region: CASSLFGGAVNEQFF. Here the CDR3 DNA reads TGTGCCAGCAGCTTATTCGGGGGGGCCGTCAATGAGCAGTTCTTC.

V and J are TRBV28 and TRBJ2-2; 8 bases map to TRBD1. This CDR3 spans 19 amino acids. Per the germline V gene, CDR1 is MDHEN and CDR2 is SYDVKM. The V and J ends lost 7 bases and 5 bases, in that order; junction bases with no gene match: 21. The CDR3 nucleotides read TGTGCCAGCACCAAAGTTTGGGGGGCAGGGGGCAAGGAGACCGGGGAGCTGTTTTTT. As protein: CASTKVWGAGGKETGELFF.

The rearrangement links TRBV9 to TRBJ1-6, with 8 bases matching TRBD1. CDR1 is SGDLS, CDR2 YYNGEE, per germline. Losses at the gene ends were 4 bases for V and 7 bases for J; bases not matched to a gene: 7. The CDR3 spans 15 residues. CDR3: CASSPGTGPNSPLHF. CDR3 nucleotides: TGTGCCAGCAGCCCAGGGACAGGACCCAATTCACCCCTCCACTTT.

The V and J genes are TRBV7-9 and TRBJ2-3; TRBD2 aligns across 11 bases. Germline V CDR1 and CDR2: SEHNR, FQNEAQ (reference sequence). V gave up 6 bases and J gave up 0 bases; unmatched junction bases: 11. The CDR3 totals 18 residues. CDR3 DNA: TGTGCCAGCAGTTCCGAGTTTTGGACTAGCGGGAGCACAGATACGCAGTATTTT. It translates to CASSSEFWTSGSTDTQYF.

The J gene is TRBJ2-7, the V gene TRBV5-4, with D perhaps TRBD2 (6 bases). This CDR3 has 15 amino acids. Germline CDR1 is SGHNT and CDR2 is YYREEE (reference sequence). Trimming cost V 4 bases and J 2 bases, with 16 bases left between them. This CDR3 is CASSRGTANTYEQYF. CDR3 bases: TGTGCCAGCAGCCGCGGGACTGCCAATACCTACGAGCAGTACTTC.

This clone was observed a handful of times. V usage is TRBV2 and J usage is TRBJ1-5; a possible D gene is TRBD1 (5 bases). Germline V CDR1 and CDR2: SNHLY, FYNNEI. This CDR3 contains 15 residues. V lost 6 bases to trimming and J lost 0 bases, with 12 bases between them. The CDR3 DNA reads as TGTGCCAGCAGCGGAGGGGAGAATAGCAATCAGCCCCAGCATTTT. This sequence encodes CASSGGENSNQPQHF.

The genes are TRBV2 and TRBJ1-1; 10 bases align to TRBD1. Losses at the gene ends were 9 bases for V and 4 bases for J; bases not matched to a gene: 8. The CDR3 loop spans 14 amino acids. From germline, CDR1 is SNHLY and CDR2 FYNNEI. The CDR3 sequence: CASRDRGGSTEAFF. Written as DNA, the CDR3 is TGTGCCAGTAGGGACAGGGGTGGGAGCACTGAAGCTTTCTTT. Full variable domain (remainder filled in from reference TRBV2 and TRBJ1-1): EPEVTQTPSHQVTQMGQEVILRCVPISNHLYFYWYRQILGQKVEFLVSFYNNEISEKSEIFDDQFSVERPDGSNFTLKIRSTKLEDSAMYFCASRDRGGSTEAFFGQGTRLTVV.

The chain combines TRBV19 with TRBJ2-3, with D possibly TRBD2 on 6 matching bases. The CDR3 has 14 residues. The ends were cut back, 8 bases at V and 0 bases at J, with 12 bases in the middle. Germline assignment: CDR1 LNHDA and CDR2 SQIVND (reference sequence). The CDR3 spells CASQAGPSTDTQYF. The CDR3 DNA is TGTGCCAGTCAAGCGGGCCCTAGCACAGATACGCAGTATTTT.

The chain joins TRBV7-9 to TRBJ2-5; 11 nucleotides line up with TRBD1. The V and J ends lost 4 bases and 7 bases, in that order; junction bases with no gene match: 8. The length of the CDR3 is 15 residues. Germline V gene lookup returns CDR1 SEHNR and CDR2 FQNEAQ (reference sequence). CDR3 region: CASSSGQGASVTQYF. In DNA, the CDR3 is TGTGCCAGCAGCTCCGGACAGGGGGCCTCAGTGACCCAGTACTTC.

The chain joins TRBV2 to TRBJ1-4; D is unresolved. CDR1 is SNHLY and CDR2 is FYNNEI in the germline V gene. The V gene lost 1 base and the J gene lost 6 bases, with 15 bases spanning the gap. The CDR3 extends over 16 amino acids. The CDR3 is CASSEVPPRVDEKLFF. CDR3 bases: TGTGCCAGCAGTGAAGTTCCTCCCCGTGTCGATGAAAAACTGTTTTTT. The full variable domain, with the rest looked up from reference TRBV2 and TRBJ1-4, is EPEVTQTPSHQVTQMGQEVILRCVPISNHLYFYWYRQILGQKVEFLVSFYNNEISEKSEIFDDQFSVERPDGSNFTLKIRSTKLEDSAMYFCASSEVPPRVDEKLFFGSGTQLSVL.

The J gene is TRBJ1-6, the V gene TRBV4-2, with a tentative D call TRBD1 (6 bases). This CDR3 spans 17 amino acids. Trimming removed 1 base at V and 7 bases at J, with 17 bases between. Germline V gives CDR1 LGHNA, CDR2 YNFKEQ. CDR3 in DNA: TGTGCCAGCAGCCAAGTTTCAGGGGCGCATCAGAATTCACCCCTCCACTTT. Encoded protein: CASSQVSGAHQNSPLHF.

V usage is TRBV19 and J usage is TRBJ1-5; D not resolved. Deletions cut 5 bases from V and 7 bases from J, with 12 bases between. The CDR3 is 13 amino acids. The germline gives CDR1 LNHDA, CDR2 SQIVND (reference sequence). The CDR3 spells CASSAGSRQPQHF. In DNA, the CDR3 is TGTGCCAGTAGTGCGGGCTCTCGGCAGCCCCAGCATTTT.

The rearrangement uses TRBV10-3 and TRBJ2-1, with D possibly being TRBD1 (5 bases). Germline-derived CDR1 and CDR2 are ENHRY and SYGVKD. The CDR3 contains 13 residues. The V gene lost 3 bases and the J gene lost 6 bases, with 9 bases spanning the gap. CDR3 amino acids: CAISDRDGNEQFF. Written as DNA, the CDR3 is TGTGCCATCAGTGACAGGGATGGCAATGAGCAGTTCTTC.

The chain employs TRBV6-1 and TRBJ2-5; tentative D call: TRBD2 (5 bases). Germline V CDR1 and CDR2: MNHNS, SASEGT. Trimming took 1 base from V and 9 from J, leaving 15 bases between them. The CDR3 totals 14 residues. The CDR3 nucleotides are TGTGCCAGCAGTGAAGGTACGGGCTTCGGGGCCCAGTACTTC. Its translation is CASSEGTGFGAQYF.

The J gene is TRBJ1-3, the V gene TRBV7-6; TRBD1 matches 9 bases. The junction had 7 bases not matched to a gene; V was cut back by 5 bases and J by 2 bases. Germline V gene sequence: CDR1 SGHVS, CDR2 FNYEAQ. The CDR3 spans 16 residues. The CDR3 spells CASSHPDRGTGNTIYF. The DNA of the CDR3 is TGTGCCAGCAGCCACCCGGACAGGGGTACTGGAAACACCATATATTTT.